The 14 T cell receptor beta chains given below trace back to one sample, sequenced in a study of blood T cell repertoires in COVID-19. This table comes from immunoSEQ multiplex PCR, and its TCRdb copy is limited to in-frame clones, with some not included. The data show about 99,000 clones, 84% seen once. Sequenced material: peripheral blood. The source of these receptors is a man aged 70 or older with active or convalescent COVID-19.

The J gene is TRBJ1-1, the V gene TRBV28; 7 bases are shared with TRBD1. CDR1 MDHEN and CDR2 SYDVKM come from the germline V gene. CDR3 length: 13 residues. J lost 5 bases, V lost 7 bases, and 7 bases had no gene match. For the CDR3, the DNA is TGTGCCAGCAACCGGGACAGCTCGACTGAAGCTTTCTTT. Amino acids: CASNRDSSTEAFF.

Points on this clone: The junction and the germline gene differ at one end; a read error may be behind it. The chain links TRBV7-7 to TRBJ2-2, with D perhaps TRBD1 (6 bases). CDR3 size: 15 residues. CDR1 is SSHAT and CDR2 is FNYEAQ in the germline V gene (reference sequence). The CDR3, as DNA: TGTGCTAGCAGCCCTGACAGGTTGAACACCGGGGAGCTGTTTTTT. Its translation is CASSPDRLNTGELFF.

The gene calls are TRBV14 and TRBJ1-2; D is possibly TRBD1 (6 bases). Germline-derived CDR1 and CDR2 are SGHDN and FVKESK. The germline V and J ends were trimmed by 1 base and 6 bases, with 15 bases remaining between them. The CDR3 is made up of 15 amino acids. CDR3 DNA sequence: TGTGCCAGCAGCCAAGCATCTTACCACAGGGATGGCTACACCTTC. Protein: CASSQASYHRDGYTF.

V and J are TRBV3-1 (or the pseudogene TRBV3-2) and TRBJ2-3; D gene uncertain. The CDR3 loop spans 15 amino acids. Trimming shortened V by 0 bases and J by 6 bases, and 13 bases separated the two germline ends. CDR1 LGHDT and CDR2 YNNKEL come from the germline V gene (reference sequence). The CDR3 is CASSQEGARGDTQYF. The CDR3 nucleotides are TGTGCCAGCAGCCAAGAGGGCGCCCGTGGGGATACGCAGTATTTT.

The rearrangement joins TRBV27 to TRBJ1-1; TRBD1 aligns across 8 bases. V dropped 6 bases and J dropped 0; count of bases not matched to a gene: 3. Germline values: CDR1 MNHEY, CDR2 SMNVEV (reference sequence). This CDR3 region has 14 residues. This CDR3 reads CASRGQGVNTEAFF. CDR3 coding DNA: TGTGCCAGCAGAGGACAGGGAGTGAACACTGAAGCTTTCTTT.

The V call is TRBV7-9, the J call TRBJ2-7, with 10 bases lining up with TRBD2. This CDR3 is 16 amino acids long. After removal of 5 bases from V and 5 bases from J, the junction contained 12 bases not matched to a gene. Germline lookup yields CDR1 SEHNR and CDR2 FQNEAQ (reference sequence). DNA of the CDR3: TGTGCCAGCAGCCCCCGGGGGGCAGCGGGGGGGGACGAGCAGTACTTC. It is translated as CASSPRGAAGGDEQYF.

The gene calls are TRBV5-4 and TRBJ2-1, with 7 nucleotides matching TRBD2. This CDR3 region has 15 residues. The germline V gene has CDR1 SGHNT and CDR2 YYREEE (reference sequence). V trimming: 4 bases; J trimming: 2 bases; junction bases outside the gene matches: 6. CDR3 loop: CASSPAGSAYNEQFF. The DNA of the CDR3 is TGTGCCAGCAGCCCAGCGGGGTCCGCCTACAATGAGCAGTTCTTC. The full variable domain, in which reference TRBV5-4 and TRBJ2-1 provide the parts outside the CDR3, is ETGVTQSPTHLIKTRGQQVTLRCSSQSGHNTVSWYQQALGQGPQFIFQYYREEENGRGNFPPRFSGLQFPNYSSELNVNALELDDSALYLCASSPAGSAYNEQFFGPGTRLTVL.

The chain is built from TRBV6-4 and TRBJ2-1, with TRBD1 matching 9 bases. Trimming cost V 6 bases and J 5 bases; bases outside gene matches: 5. The CDR3 has 14 residues. Per germline, CDR1 MRHNA and CDR2 SNTAGT. The DNA of the CDR3 is TGTGCCAGCAGCGCCGGGACAGGGAACAATGAGCAGTTCTTC. This codes for CASSAGTGNNEQFF.

As for this clone: The junction differs from germline at one of its ends, possibly a read error. V usage is TRBV5-1 and J usage is TRBJ2-3, with 8 bases fitting TRBD2. CDR1 and CDR2 (germline): SGHRS, YFSETQ. The CDR3 consists of 15 residues. CDR3 in amino acids: CATSPGGAGVDTQYF. As DNA, the CDR3 is TGCGCCACCAGCCCGGGGGGGGCAGGGGTAGATACGCAGTATTTT.

The J gene is TRBJ1-1, the V gene TRBV29-1; 8 positions match TRBD1. The CDR3 has 12 amino acids. Germline lookup yields CDR1 SQVTM and CDR2 ANQGSEA. Unmatched junction bases numbered 2, after V lost 3 bases and J lost 5 bases. CDR3 sequence: CSVDRGRTEAFF. The CDR3 DNA reads as TGCAGCGTTGACAGGGGGCGAACTGAAGCTTTCTTT.

This chain links TRBV28 with TRBJ1-5; no clear D. V dropped 2 bases and J dropped 2 bases, with 10 bases sitting between them. Germline V gene data show CDR1 as MDHEN and CDR2 as SYDVKM. CDR3 size: 15 residues. The CDR3 reads CASSLKQPGNQPQHF. CDR3 DNA sequence: TGTGCCAGCAGTTTAAAACAGCCGGGCAATCAGCCCCAGCATTTT.

The rearrangement uses TRBV28 and TRBJ1-1; D is uncertain. The V and J ends lost 8 bases and 2 bases respectively, with 6 bases between them. Per germline, CDR1 MDHEN and CDR2 SYDVKM. This CDR3 contains 11 residues. CDR3 protein: CASSFNTEAFF. In DNA, the CDR3 is TGTGCCAGCTCCTTTAACACTGAAGCTTTCTTT.

This clone occurred once. The rearrangement uses TRBV30 and TRBJ1-1; D not certain. V lost 1 base and J 4 bases, leaving 10 bases between the germline ends. Germline lookup yields CDR1 GTSNPN and CDR2 SVGIG (reference sequence). The CDR3 spans 13 residues. CDR3 DNA sequence: TGTGCCTGGAGTGGACTCGGAGGCACTGAAGCTTTCTTT. It codes for CAWSGLGGTEAFF.

The chain employs TRBV27 and TRBJ1-1; the D gene is possibly TRBD1 (5 bases). V lost 0 bases to trimming and J lost 7 bases, with 9 bases between them. CDR3 size: 13 residues. Germline V gene sequence: CDR1 MNHEY, CDR2 SMNVEV (reference sequence). Here the CDR3 reads CASSLSGGGEAFF. The CDR3 DNA follows: TGTGCCAGCAGTTTATCCGGGGGAGGTGAAGCTTTCTTT.